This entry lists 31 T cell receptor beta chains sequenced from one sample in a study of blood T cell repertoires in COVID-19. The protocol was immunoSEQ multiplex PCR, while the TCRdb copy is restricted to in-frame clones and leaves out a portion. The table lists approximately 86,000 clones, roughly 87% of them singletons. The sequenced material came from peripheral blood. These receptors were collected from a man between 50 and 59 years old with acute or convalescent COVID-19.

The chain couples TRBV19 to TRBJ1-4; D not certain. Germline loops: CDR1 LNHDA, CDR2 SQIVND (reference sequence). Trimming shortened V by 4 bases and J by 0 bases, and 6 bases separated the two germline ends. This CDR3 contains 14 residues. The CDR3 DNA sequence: TGTGCCAGTAGTAGGTCAGCAACTAATGAAAAACTGTTTTTT. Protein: CASSRSATNEKLFF.

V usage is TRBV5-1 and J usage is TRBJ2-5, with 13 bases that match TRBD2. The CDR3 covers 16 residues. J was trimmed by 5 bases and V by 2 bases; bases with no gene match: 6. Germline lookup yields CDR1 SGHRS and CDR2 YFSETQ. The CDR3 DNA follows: TGCGCCAGCAGCTTTGGACTAGCGGGGGCCGGGGAGACCCAGTACTTC. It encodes CASSFGLAGAGETQYF.

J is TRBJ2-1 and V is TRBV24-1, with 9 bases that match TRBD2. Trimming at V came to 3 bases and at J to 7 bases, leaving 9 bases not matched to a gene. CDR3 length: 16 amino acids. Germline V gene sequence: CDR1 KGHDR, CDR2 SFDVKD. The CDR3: CATSDTSGPTGNEQFF. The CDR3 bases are TGTGCCACCAGTGATACTAGCGGGCCGACGGGTAATGAGCAGTTCTTC.

The CDR3 region is CASSLGWEEPQHF. As DNA, the CDR3 is TGTGCCAGCAGCTTGGGTTGGGAGGAGCCCCAGCATTTT. The chain combines TRBV7-2 with TRBJ1-5; no clear D. Germline V gene lookup returns CDR1 SGHTA and CDR2 FQGNSA. The CDR3 extends over 13 amino acids. Trimming left V 3 bases short and J 8 bases short, with 11 bases between.

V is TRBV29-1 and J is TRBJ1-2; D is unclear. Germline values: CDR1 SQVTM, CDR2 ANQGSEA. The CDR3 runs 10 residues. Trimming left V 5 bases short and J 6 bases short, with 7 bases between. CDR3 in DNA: TGCAGCGTTTTTTTAGATGGCTACACCTTC. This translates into CSVFLDGYTF.

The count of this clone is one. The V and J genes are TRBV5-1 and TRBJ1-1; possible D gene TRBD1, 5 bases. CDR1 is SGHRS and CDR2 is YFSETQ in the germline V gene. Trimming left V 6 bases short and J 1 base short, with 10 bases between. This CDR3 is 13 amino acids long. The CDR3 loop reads CASNRQGNTEAFF. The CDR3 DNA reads TGCGCCAGCAATCGGCAGGGGAACACTGAAGCTTTCTTT.

CDR3 nucleotide sequence: TGTGCCAGCAGACGCAAAGGGGGAAATGGCTACACCTTC. Protein product: CASRRKGGNGYTF. The chain carries TRBV6-5 and TRBJ1-2, with D perhaps matching TRBD1 (6 bases). The germline gives CDR1 MNHEY, CDR2 SVGAGI. The V end was cut by 6 bases, the J end by 6 bases, with 14 bases between. The CDR3 is 13 amino acids.

The CDR3, as DNA: TGTGCCACTACGGGACTAACTTACAATGAGCAGTTCTTC. This gives the protein CATTGLTYNEQFF. This rearrangement joins TRBV15 to TRBJ2-1, with 7 nucleotides matching TRBD2. Germline loops: CDR1 LNHNV, CDR2 YYDKDF (reference sequence). This CDR3 is built from 13 residues. The ends lost 9 bases at V and 4 bases at J; junction bases unmatched: 6.

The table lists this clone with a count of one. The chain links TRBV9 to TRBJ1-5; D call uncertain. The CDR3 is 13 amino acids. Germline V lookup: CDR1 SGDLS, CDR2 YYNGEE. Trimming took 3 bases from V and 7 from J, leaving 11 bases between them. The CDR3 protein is CASSGAPGQPQHF. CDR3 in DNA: TGTGCCAGCAGCGGGGCCCCTGGGCAGCCCCAGCATTTT.

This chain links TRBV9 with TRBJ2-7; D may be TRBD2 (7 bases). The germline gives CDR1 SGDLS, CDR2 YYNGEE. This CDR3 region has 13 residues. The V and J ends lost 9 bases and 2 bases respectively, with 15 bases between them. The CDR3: CAKRGGPPYEQYF. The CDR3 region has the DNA TGTGCCAAGAGGGGGGGGCCCCCCTACGAGCAGTACTTC.

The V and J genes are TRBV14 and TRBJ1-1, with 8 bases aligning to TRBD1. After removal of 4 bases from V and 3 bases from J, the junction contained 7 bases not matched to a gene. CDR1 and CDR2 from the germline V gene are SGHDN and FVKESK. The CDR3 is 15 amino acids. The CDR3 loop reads CASSRNLDRDTEAFF. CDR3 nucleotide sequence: TGTGCCAGCAGCCGGAACTTGGACAGGGACACTGAAGCTTTCTTT.

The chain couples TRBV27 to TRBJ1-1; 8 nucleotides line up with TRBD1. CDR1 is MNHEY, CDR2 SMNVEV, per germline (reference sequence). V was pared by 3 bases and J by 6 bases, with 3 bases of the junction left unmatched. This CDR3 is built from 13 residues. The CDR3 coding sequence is TGTGCCAGCAGTTTGTACAGGGGGGCTGAAGCTTTCTTT. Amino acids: CASSLYRGAEAFF.

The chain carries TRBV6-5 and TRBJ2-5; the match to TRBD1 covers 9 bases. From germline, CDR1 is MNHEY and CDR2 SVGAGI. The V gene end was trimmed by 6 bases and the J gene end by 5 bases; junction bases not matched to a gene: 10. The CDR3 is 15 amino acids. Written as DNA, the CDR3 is TGTGCCAGCAGCCCGGGACAGGGCGGTCCGGAGACCCAGTACTTC. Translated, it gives CASSPGQGGPETQYF.

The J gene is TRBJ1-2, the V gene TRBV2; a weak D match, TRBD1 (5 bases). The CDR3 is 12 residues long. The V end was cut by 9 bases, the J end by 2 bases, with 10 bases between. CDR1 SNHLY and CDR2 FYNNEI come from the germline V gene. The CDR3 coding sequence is TGTGCCAGAGGGACTACCAACTATGGCTACACCTTC. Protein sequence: CARGTTNYGYTF.

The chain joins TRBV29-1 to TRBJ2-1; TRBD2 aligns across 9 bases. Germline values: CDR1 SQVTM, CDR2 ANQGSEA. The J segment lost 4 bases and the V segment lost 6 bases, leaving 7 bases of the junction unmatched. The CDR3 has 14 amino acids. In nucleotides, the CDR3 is TGCAGCGTGATCACCGCGGGGGGGTACAATGAGCAGTTCTTC. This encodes CSVITAGGYNEQFF.

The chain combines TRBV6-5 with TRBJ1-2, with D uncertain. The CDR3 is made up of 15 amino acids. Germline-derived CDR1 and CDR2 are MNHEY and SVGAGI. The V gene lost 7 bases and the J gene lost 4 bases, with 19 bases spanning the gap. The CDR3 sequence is CASTITEGSVYGYTF. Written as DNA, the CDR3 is TGTGCCAGCACTATTACAGAGGGCAGTGTCTATGGCTACACCTTC.

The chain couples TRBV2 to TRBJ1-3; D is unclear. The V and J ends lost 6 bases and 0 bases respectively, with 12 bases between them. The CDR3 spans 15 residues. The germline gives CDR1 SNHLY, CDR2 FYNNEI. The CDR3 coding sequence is TGTGCCAGCAGGGACCGGGATCTCTCTGGAAACACCATATATTTT. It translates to CASRDRDLSGNTIYF.

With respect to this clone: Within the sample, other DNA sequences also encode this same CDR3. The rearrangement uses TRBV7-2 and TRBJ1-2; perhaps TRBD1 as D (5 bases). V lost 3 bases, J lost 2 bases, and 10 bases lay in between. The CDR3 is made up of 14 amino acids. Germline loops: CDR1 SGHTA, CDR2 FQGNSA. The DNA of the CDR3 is TGTGCCAGCAGCTTGGGTAGGGGAAACTATGGCTACACCTTC. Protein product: CASSLGRGNYGYTF.

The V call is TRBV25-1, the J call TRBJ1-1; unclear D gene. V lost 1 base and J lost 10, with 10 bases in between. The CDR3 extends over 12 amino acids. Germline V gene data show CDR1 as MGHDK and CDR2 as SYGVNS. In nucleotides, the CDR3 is TGTGCCAGCAGTGAATCAACGTTCGGAGCTTTCTTT. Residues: CASSESTFGAFF.

CDR3 sequence (DNA): TGTGCCAGCAGCCCCGGACTAGGCGGCTCTGGGGCCAACGTCCTGACTTTC. This codes for CASSPGLGGSGANVLTF. This chain connects TRBV11-3 to TRBJ2-6; TRBD2 aligns across 7 bases. Germline V gene sequence: CDR1 SGHNT, CDR2 YENEEA. The CDR3 sequence is 17 residues long. V shed 5 bases and J 0 bases; nucleotides not matched to a gene: 7. Together with reference TRBV11-3 and TRBJ2-6, the CDR3 gives the full variable domain: EAGVVQSPRYKIIEKKQPVAFWCNPISGHNTLYWYLQNLGQGPELLIRYENEEAVDDSQLPKDRFSAERLKGVDSTLKIQPAELGDSAVYLCASSPGLGGSGANVLTFGAGSRLTVL.

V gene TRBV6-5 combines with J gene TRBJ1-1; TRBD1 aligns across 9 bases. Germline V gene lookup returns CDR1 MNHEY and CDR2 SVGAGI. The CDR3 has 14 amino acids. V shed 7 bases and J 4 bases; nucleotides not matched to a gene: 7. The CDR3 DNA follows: TGTGCCAGCACCACCGGGGACAGGGCCACTGAAGCTTTCTTT. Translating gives CASTTGDRATEAFF.

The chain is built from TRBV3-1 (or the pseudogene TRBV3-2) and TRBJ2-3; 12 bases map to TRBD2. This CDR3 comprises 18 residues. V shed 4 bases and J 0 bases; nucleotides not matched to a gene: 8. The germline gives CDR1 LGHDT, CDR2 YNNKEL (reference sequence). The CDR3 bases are TGTGCCAGCAGCCGAAAACTAGCGGGGGGCACTAGCACAGATACGCAGTATTTT. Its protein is CASSRKLAGGTSTDTQYF.

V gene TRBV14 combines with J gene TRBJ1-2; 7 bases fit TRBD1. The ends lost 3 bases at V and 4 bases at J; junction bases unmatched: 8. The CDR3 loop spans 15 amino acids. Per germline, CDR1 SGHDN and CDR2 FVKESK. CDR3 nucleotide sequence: TGTGCCAGCAGCCATCTACGGACAGGCGGCTATGGCTACACCTTC. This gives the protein CASSHLRTGGYGYTF.

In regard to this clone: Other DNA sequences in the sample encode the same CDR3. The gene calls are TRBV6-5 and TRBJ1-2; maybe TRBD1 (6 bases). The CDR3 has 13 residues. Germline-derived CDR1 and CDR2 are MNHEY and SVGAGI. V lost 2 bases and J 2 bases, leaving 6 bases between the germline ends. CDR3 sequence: CASSYGQNYGYTF. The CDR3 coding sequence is TGTGCCAGCAGTTACGGACAGAACTATGGCTACACCTTC.

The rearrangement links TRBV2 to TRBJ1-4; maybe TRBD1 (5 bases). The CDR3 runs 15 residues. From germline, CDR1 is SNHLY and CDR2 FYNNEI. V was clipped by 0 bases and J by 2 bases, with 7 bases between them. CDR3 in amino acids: CASSEASGTNEKLFF. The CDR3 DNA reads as TGTGCCAGCAGTGAAGCGTCAGGGACTAATGAAAAACTGTTTTTT.

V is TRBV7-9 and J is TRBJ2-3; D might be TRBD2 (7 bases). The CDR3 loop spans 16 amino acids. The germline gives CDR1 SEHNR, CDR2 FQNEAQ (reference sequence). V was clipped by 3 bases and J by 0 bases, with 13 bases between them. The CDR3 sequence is CASSFEAGASTDTQYF. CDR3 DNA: TGTGCCAGCAGCTTTGAGGCGGGGGCTAGCACAGATACGCAGTATTTT.

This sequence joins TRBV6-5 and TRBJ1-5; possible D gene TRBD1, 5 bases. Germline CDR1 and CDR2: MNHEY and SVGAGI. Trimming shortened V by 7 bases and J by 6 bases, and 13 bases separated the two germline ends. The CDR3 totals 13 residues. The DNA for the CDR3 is TGTGCCAGCACTTTAGGGGTTGGTCAGCCCCAGCATTTT. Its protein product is CASTLGVGQPQHF.

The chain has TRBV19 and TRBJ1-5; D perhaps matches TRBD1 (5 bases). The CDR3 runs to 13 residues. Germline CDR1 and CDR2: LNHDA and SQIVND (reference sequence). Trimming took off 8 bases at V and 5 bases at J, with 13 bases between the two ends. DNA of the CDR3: TGTGCCAGTGGTACCAGGGTCGATCAGCCCCAGCATTTT. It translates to CASGTRVDQPQHF.

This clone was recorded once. The CDR3 region is CASSARTGQFGIDTQYF. The CDR3 DNA reads TGTGCCAGCAGCGCCCGGACAGGGCAATTCGGTATAGATACGCAGTATTTT. V and J are TRBV7-2 and TRBJ2-3; TRBD1 agrees at 8 bases. CDR1 and CDR2 from the germline V gene are SGHTA and FQGNSA. Losses at the gene ends were 5 bases for V and 5 bases for J; bases not matched to a gene: 15. This CDR3 is 17 amino acids long.

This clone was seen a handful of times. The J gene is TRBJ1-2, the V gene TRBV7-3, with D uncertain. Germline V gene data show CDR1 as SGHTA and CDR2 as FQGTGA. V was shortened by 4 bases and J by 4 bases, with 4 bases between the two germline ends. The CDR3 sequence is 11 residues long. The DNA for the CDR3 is TGTGCCAGCAGCTCGGGCTATGGCTACACCTTC. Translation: CASSSGYGYTF.

The CDR3 DNA sequence: TGTGCCAGCAGCCGGGGGGGCGCGGACACTGAAGCTTTCTTT. Translated, it gives CASSRGGADTEAFF. V and J are TRBV11-3 and TRBJ1-1; the D gene is possibly TRBD1 (6 bases). Germline-derived CDR1 and CDR2 are SGHNT and YENEEA. The CDR3 is made up of 14 amino acids. V gave up 5 bases and J gave up 3 bases, with 13 bases separating them. The variable domain in full, with the rest retrieved from reference TRBV11-3 and TRBJ1-1, is EAGVVQSPRYKIIEKKQPVAFWCNPISGHNTLYWYLQNLGQGPELLIRYENEEAVDDSQLPKDRFSAERLKGVDSTLKIQPAELGDSAVYLCASSRGGADTEAFFGQGTRLTVV.